The rows below give T cell receptor beta chains drawn from one sample of a study of blood T cell repertoires in COVID-19. Clones were sequenced by immunoSEQ multiplex PCR, and TCRdb holds only the in-frame ones, with some missing. There are some 350,000 clones in the sample; around 87% occur only once, and 2.5% to 3.5% lies in the top ten. Material for sequencing was peripheral blood. The receptors come from a human donor in a cohort sampled during active COVID-19. CDR3s include the opening cysteine and the closing phenylalanine or tryptophan. The D gene is left open where the match is weak. Expanded clones get a size class; other rows say once, few or many, or leave the size out.

D,V,size,J,CDR3,DNA
TRBD1,TRBV5-4,.,TRBJ2-2,CASTSRDRGPGELFF,TGTGCCAGCACCTCGAGGGACAGGGGTCCCGGGGAGCTGTTTTTT
TRBD1,TRBV3-1/TRBV3-2,.,TRBJ2-3,CASSQDHRRTGSTDTQYF,TGTGCCAGCAGCCAAGATCATAGGCGGACAGGGAGCACAGATACGCAGTATTTT
.,TRBV30,.,TRBJ2-2,CAWSAFGELFF,TGTGCCTGGAGTGCTTTCGGGGAGCTGTTTTTT
.,TRBV5-1,.,TRBJ1-4,CASSLMARRANEKLFF,TGCGCCAGCAGCTTGATGGCGCGGCGGGCTAATGAAAAACTGTTTTTT
.,TRBV6-6,.,TRBJ1-4,CASGQPNEKLFF,TGTGCCAGCGGGCAGCCGAATGAAAAACTGTTTTTT
TRBD1,TRBV18,.,TRBJ1-1,CASSPRWDRSLEAFF,TGTGCCAGCTCACCACGATGGGACAGGAGCCTTGAAGCTTTCTTT
.,TRBV29-1,.,TRBJ2-2,CSVDPSAAGELFF,TGCAGCGTTGATCCGTCCGCGGCCGGGGAGCTGTTTTTT
.,TRBV6-5,.,TRBJ2-5,CAIRRDTQETQYF,TGTGCCATACGCCGGGACACCCAAGAGACCCAGTACTTC
TRBD1,TRBV6-5,.,TRBJ1-1,CASRETGETEAFF,TGTGCCAGCAGGGAGACAGGGGAAACTGAAGCTTTCTTT
TRBD2,TRBV2,.,TRBJ2-1,CASSQVAGGSRHEQFF,TGTGCCAGCAGTCAAGTAGCGGGGGGTTCTCGGCATGAGCAGTTCTTC
TRBD2,TRBV27,.,TRBJ2-5,CASSFGLAETQYF,TGTGCCAGCAGTTTTGGACTAGCGGAGACCCAGTACTTC
TRBD1,TRBV19,.,TRBJ2-7,CASSVTGRTYEQYF,TGTGCCAGTAGCGTGACAGGGCGAACCTACGAGCAGTACTTC
TRBD2,TRBV7-6,.,TRBJ2-7,CASSLAENLVGTSAYEQYF,TGTGCCAGCAGCTTAGCGGAAAATTTGGTCGGAACTAGCGCCTACGAGCAGTACTTC
TRBD2,TRBV2,.,TRBJ2-3,CASSRETSFADTQYF,TGTGCCAGCAGTCGTGAGACTAGCTTCGCAGATACGCAGTATTTT
.,TRBV6-6,once,TRBJ1-5,CASSYSGGSNQPQHF,TGTGCCAGCAGTTACTCCGGGGGGAGCAATCAGCCCCAGCATTTT
TRBD2,TRBV3-1/TRBV3-2,.,TRBJ2-1,CASSAPGLAGGNEQFF,TGTGCCAGCAGCGCCCCGGGACTAGCGGGGGGCAATGAGCAGTTCTTC
TRBD1,TRBV9,.,TRBJ1-3,CASSVEGALSGNTIYF,TGTGCCAGCAGCGTAGAGGGGGCTCTCTCTGGAAACACCATATATTTT
TRBD1,TRBV18,.,TRBJ2-6,CASSPRTGGLPGANVLTF,TGTGCCAGCTCACCCCGGACAGGGGGTTTGCCTGGGGCCAACGTCCTGACTTTC
TRBD2,TRBV6-5,.,TRBJ2-2,CASSRGTTATGELFF,TGTGCCAGCAGCCGTGGGACTACTGCCACCGGGGAGCTGTTTTTT
.,TRBV6-1,.,TRBJ2-3,CASSGYRTDTQYF,TGTGCCAGCAGTGGTTACCGGACAGATACGCAGTATTTT
TRBD1,TRBV6-5,.,TRBJ2-5,CASRRTGDGGETQYF,TGTGCCAGCCGACGGACAGGGGACGGTGGAGAGACCCAGTACTTC
TRBD2,TRBV5-1,.,TRBJ2-3,CASGPGTSGRVDTQYF,TGCGCCAGCGGCCCGGGGACTAGCGGGAGAGTAGATACGCAGTATTTT
TRBD1,TRBV19,.,TRBJ1-5,CASSQGAGQPQHF,TGTGCCAGTTCTCAGGGGGCGGGTCAGCCCCAGCATTTT
TRBD2,TRBV15,.,TRBJ2-1,CATSRSHGLAHNEQFF,TGTGCCACCAGCAGATCCCACGGACTAGCTCACAATGAGCAGTTCTTC
.,TRBV18,.,TRBJ2-1,CASSSGAHNEQFF,TGTGCCAGCTCTTCTGGGGCCCACAATGAGCAGTTCTTC
.,TRBV7-9,.,TRBJ1-2,CASSLESGNENYGYTF,TGTGCCAGCAGCTTAGAGTCAGGGAACGAGAACTATGGCTACACCTTC
.,TRBV5-1,.,TRBJ1-1,CASSLDFGNTEAFF,TGCGCCAGCAGCTTGGACTTTGGTAACACTGAAGCTTTCTTT
.,TRBV3-1/TRBV3-2,.,TRBJ2-2,CASNPSHDTGELFF,TGTGCCAGCAACCCTAGCCACGACACCGGGGAGCTGTTTTTT
TRBD2,TRBV9,.,TRBJ2-3,CASSVGTRLAGGITDTQYF,TGTGCCAGCAGCGTAGGAACCCGACTAGCGGGAGGGATCACAGATACGCAGTATTTT
TRBD1,TRBV4-1,.,TRBJ1-2,CASSQDRTGEGYTF,TGCGCCAGCAGCCAAGATAGGACAGGGGAAGGCTACACCTTC
.,TRBV11-3,.,TRBJ1-6,CASSYDSNSPLHF,TGTGCCAGCAGCTACGACAGCAATTCACCCCTCCACTTT
.,TRBV2,.,TRBJ2-6,CARGGVSGANVLTF,TGTGCCAGAGGGGGAGTTTCTGGGGCCAACGTCCTGACTTTC
TRBD2,TRBV9,.,TRBJ2-1,CASTSGTHNEQFF,TGTGCCAGCACTAGCGGGACACACAATGAGCAGTTCTTC
.,TRBV2,.,TRBJ2-5,CASSGLRGFGRETQYF,TGTGCCAGCAGTGGACTAAGAGGGTTTGGGCGCGAGACCCAGTACTTC
TRBD1,TRBV28,.,TRBJ2-7,CASSLRTGISEQYF,TGTGCCAGCAGCTTGCGGACAGGGATAAGCGAGCAGTACTTC
.,TRBV7-6,once,TRBJ1-2,CASSLGGPLGYTF,TGTGCCAGCAGCTTAGGAGGCCCTCTGGGCTACACCTTC
TRBD1,TRBV5-1,.,TRBJ1-2,CASSHGTVPNYGYTF,TGCGCCAGCAGCCATGGGACAGTCCCTAACTATGGCTACACCTTC
TRBD1,TRBV5-6,.,TRBJ2-3,CASSLQGAYTDTQYF,TGTGCCAGCAGCCTTCAGGGGGCATATACAGATACGCAGTATTTT
.,TRBV7-9,.,TRBJ2-3,CASSFRSPGTDTQYF,TGTGCCAGCAGCTTCCGGTCTCCGGGCACAGATACGCAGTATTTT
.,TRBV12-3/TRBV12-4,.,TRBJ2-7,CASSLVLANEQYF,TGTGCCAGCAGTTTAGTACTAGCCAACGAGCAGTACTTC
.,TRBV30,.,TRBJ1-5,CAWNRDSNQPQHF,TGTGCCTGGAACAGGGATAGCAATCAGCCCCAGCATTTT
.,TRBV19,once,TRBJ2-1,CASSNGVTGDEQFF,TGTGCCAGTAGTAATGGAGTGACGGGTGATGAGCAGTTCTTC
.,TRBV6-1,.,TRBJ1-2,CASREGANYGYTF,TGTGCCAGCAGGGAAGGAGCTAATTATGGCTACACCTTC
.,TRBV5-1,once,TRBJ2-2,CASSFTGQHTGELFF,TGCGCCAGCAGCTTCACTGGGCAGCACACCGGGGAGCTGTTTTTT
TRBD2,TRBV15,.,TRBJ2-3,CATSRDRASGTADTQYF,TGTGCCACCAGCAGAGATCGGGCTAGCGGTACGGCAGATACGCAGTATTTT